This TCR beta chain was sequenced for a study of breast tumors, draining lymph nodes, adjacent tissues. Whole-study results and caveats: Compared with basal-like, luminal-like tumors shared significantly more repertoire with nontumor tissue.

MiXCR, applied by TCRdb to the multiplex PCR reads, yields one record per CDR3 protein. The top ten clones hold over 0.95% of a sample with 200,000 to 300,000 distinct CDR3 sequences, about 30% of them seen once. This clonotype was seen many times. Its target is unknown. The lymph nodes were axillary draining lymph nodes from breast cancer patients. The CDR3 length is 12 residues. The V gene's germline CDR1 is DFQATT and CDR2 SNEGSKA (reference sequence). The V gene lost 6 bases and the J gene lost 4 bases, with 12 bases spanning the gap. The sequencing input was axillary lymph node tissue. The chain employs TRBV20-1 and TRBJ1-2; the D is unclear. The sequence came from a female donor with breast cancer. Some clones in this sample may be carry-over from other donors' samples. The CDR3 bases are TGCAGTGCCTGGGGATTGGGCTATGGCTACACCTTC. Translating it yields CSAWGLGYGYTF.